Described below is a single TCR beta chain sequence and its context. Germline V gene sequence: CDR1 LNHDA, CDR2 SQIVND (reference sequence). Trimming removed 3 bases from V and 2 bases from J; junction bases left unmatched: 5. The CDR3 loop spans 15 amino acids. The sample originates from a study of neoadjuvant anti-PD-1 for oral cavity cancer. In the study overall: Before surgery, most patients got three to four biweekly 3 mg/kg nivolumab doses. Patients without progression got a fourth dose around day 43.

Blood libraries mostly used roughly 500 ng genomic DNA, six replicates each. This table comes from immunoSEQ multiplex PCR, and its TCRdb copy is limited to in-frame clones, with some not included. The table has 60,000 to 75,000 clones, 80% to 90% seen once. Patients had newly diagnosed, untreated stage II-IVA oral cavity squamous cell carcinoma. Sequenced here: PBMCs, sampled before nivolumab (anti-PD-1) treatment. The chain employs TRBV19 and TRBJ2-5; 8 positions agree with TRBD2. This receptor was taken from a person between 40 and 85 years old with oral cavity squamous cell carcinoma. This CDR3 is CASSIGTRGQETQYF. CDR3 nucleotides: TGTGCCAGTAGTATTGGGACTAGAGGGCAAGAGACCCAGTACTTC.